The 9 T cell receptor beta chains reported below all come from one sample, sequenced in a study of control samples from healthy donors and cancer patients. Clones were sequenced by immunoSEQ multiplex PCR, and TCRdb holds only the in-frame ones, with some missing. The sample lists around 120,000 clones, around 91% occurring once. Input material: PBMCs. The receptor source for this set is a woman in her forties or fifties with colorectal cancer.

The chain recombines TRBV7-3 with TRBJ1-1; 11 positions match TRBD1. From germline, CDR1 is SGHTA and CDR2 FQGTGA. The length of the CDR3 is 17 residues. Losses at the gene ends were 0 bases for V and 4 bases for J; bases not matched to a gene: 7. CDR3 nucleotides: TGTGCCAGCAGCTTAACCCACGGACAGGGGGCCGGCACTGAAGCTTTCTTT. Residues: CASSLTHGQGAGTEAFF.

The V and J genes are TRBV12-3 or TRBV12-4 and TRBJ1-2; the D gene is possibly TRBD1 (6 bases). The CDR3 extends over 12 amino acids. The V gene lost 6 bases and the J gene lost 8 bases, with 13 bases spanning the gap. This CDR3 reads CASSLGQLGYTF. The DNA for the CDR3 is TGTGCCAGCAGCCTAGGACAGTTGGGCTACACCTTC.

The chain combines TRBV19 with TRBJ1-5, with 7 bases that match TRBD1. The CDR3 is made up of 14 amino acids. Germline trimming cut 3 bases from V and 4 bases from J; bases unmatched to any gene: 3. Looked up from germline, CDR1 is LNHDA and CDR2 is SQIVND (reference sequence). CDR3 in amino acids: CASSMRGPNQPQHF. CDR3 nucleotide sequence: TGTGCCAGTAGTATGAGGGGGCCTAATCAGCCCCAGCATTTT.

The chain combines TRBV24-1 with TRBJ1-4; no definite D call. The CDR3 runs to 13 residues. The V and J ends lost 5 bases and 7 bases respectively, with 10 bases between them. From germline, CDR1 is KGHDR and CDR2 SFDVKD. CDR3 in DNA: TGTGCCACCAGTGCGAGAGGGAGTGAAAAACTGTTTTTT. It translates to CATSARGSEKLFF.

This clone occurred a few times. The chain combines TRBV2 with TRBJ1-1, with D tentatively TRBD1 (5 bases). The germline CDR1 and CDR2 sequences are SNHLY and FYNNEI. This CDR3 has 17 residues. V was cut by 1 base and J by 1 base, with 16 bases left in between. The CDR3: CASSEVWGFGGNTEAFF. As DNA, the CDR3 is TGTGCCAGCAGTGAAGTTTGGGGGTTCGGTGGGAACACTGAAGCTTTCTTT.

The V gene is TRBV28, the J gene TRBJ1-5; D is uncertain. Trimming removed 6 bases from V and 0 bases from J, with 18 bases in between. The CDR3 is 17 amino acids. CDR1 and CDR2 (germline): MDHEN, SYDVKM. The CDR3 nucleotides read TGTGCCAGCAGACCCCGAGGTTTCCAGAGTAGCAATCAGCCCCAGCATTTT. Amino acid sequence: CASRPRGFQSSNQPQHF.

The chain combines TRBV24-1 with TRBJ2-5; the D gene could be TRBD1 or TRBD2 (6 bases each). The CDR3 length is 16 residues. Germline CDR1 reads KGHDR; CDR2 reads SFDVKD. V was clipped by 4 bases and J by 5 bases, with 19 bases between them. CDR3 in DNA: TGTGCCACCAGTGACCCGACGGTTGGAGGGGGGGAGACCCAGTACTTC. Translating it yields CATSDPTVGGGETQYF.

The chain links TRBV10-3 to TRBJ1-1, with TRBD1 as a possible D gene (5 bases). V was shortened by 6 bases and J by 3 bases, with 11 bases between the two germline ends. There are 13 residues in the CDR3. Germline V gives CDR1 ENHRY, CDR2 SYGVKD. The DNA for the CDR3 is TGTGCCATCAGGGGGGGTGTGGACACTGAAGCTTTCTTT. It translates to CAIRGGVDTEAFF.

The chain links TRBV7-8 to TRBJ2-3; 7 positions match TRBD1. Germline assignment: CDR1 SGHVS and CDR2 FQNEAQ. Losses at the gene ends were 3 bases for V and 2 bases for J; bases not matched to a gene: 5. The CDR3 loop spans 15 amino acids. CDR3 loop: CASSFDRAPTDTQYF. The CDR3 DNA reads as TGTGCCAGCAGCTTCGACAGGGCCCCCACAGATACGCAGTATTTT.